The clone carrying this T cell receptor (beta chain) has a count of ten or more. This sample stems from a study of early T cells in non-severe SARS-CoV-2 infection. The overall study: Investigators sequenced bulk RNA drawn from unsorted whole blood, and chains remained unpaired.

Individual cDNA molecules carried attached unique molecular identifiers. In TCRdb, the 5' RACE reads were re-called with MiXCR into one record per CDR3 protein. This table has about 70,000 distinct CDR3 sequences, 10% to 12% appearing once. Trimming removed 2 bases from V and 0 bases from J, with 11 bases in between. The CDR3 extends over 16 amino acids. The germline gives CDR1 ENHRY, CDR2 SYGVKD. This TCR was sampled from an adult who was a healthcare worker with PCR-confirmed SARS-CoV-2 infection or an uninfected control (not recorded which). The chain employs TRBV10-3 and TRBJ1-3, with a weak D call TRBD1 (5 bases). The source material was whole blood. The DNA for the CDR3 is TGTGCCATCAGTGAGCGGGGCCCACTCTCTGGAAACACCATATATTTT. Translation gives CAISERGPLSGNTIYF.